This T cell receptor (beta chain) derives from a study of graft-versus-host responses after intestinal transplantation (TCRdb year 2021). General notes on the study: Multivisceral, liver-intestinal, or isolated intestinal transplants were received by the recipients. All recipients received anti-thymocyte globulin induction followed by maintenance tacrolimus and steroids for around 3 years. Bulk TCR-beta CDR3 sequencing was used to track graft-versus-host and host-versus-graft alloreactive T cell clones in the graft, circulation and bone marrow after intestinal transplantation. To identify alloreactive clones, pre-transplant mixed lymphocyte reaction products were sequenced and compared with unstimulated pre-transplant donor and recipient T cells. The cohort enrolled roughly 25 intestinal transplant recipients including one retransplant, and 3 patients lacking pretransplant specimens were excluded. A peak of at least 4% donor T cells among recipient peripheral blood mononuclear cells was the definition used for donor T cell macrochimerism. Instead of going to the commercial service, samples from a few later patients were sequenced in-house on an Illumina MiSeq and processed with MiXCR.

Study-wide conclusions, independent of this receptor: The relatively low number and heterogeneity of intestinal transplant patients limited the conclusions. In the allografts of patients with donor T cell macrochimerism, GvH to HvG T cell clonal ratios were high. GvH clones were detected in recipient bone marrow, and some of these GvH clones were observed earlier in ileal mucosa or blood, consistent with an intestinal mucosal origin. Early after transplant, peak levels of circulating GvH clones were associated with declines in HvG clones.

Including cysteine and phenylalanine, the CDR3 has 11 amino acids. Only the CDR3 DNA is retained, 33 bases long and in frame from the first base. V and J lose 7 bases and 7 bases, and a span of 8 bases separates them. The germline V gene encodes CDR1 MNHEY and CDR2 SVGAGI. The time point label of this sample denotes: cells obtained before transplantation from donor or recipient. CD3+CD4+ and CD3+CD8+ populations were FACS-sorted from unstimulated pre-transplant donor and recipient cells taken from spleen or lymph nodes. Preparation of the library involved the immunoSEQ multiplex PCR assay. For most patients, genomic DNA was isolated with the Qiagen DNeasy Blood and Tissue Kit and shipped frozen to Adaptive Biotechnologies for TCR sequencing. High-throughput TCR-beta CDR3 sequencing of genomic DNA from most patients was performed by Adaptive Biotechnologies. As for the original processing: TCR sequencing data were retrieved from Adaptive's ImmunoSEQ software for some 17 patients, whereas a few other patients were processed with MiXCR and VDJtools. To correct CD4 versus CD8 sorting errors, sequences present in both subsets at a frequency ratio below 5:1 were removed. Because the origin of CDR3 nucleotide sequences shared between donor and recipient could not be assigned, those sequences were removed. To be classed as alloreactive, a clone needed at least 2-fold expansion over unstimulated cells and a minimum CFSE-low frequency of 0.002% (template counts) or 0.001% (read counts). Mappable clones were those detected in sequenced pre-transplant spleen, lymph node, or MLR CFSE-low populations of the donor or recipient. Cumulative frequency of alloreactive clones was calculated as a percentage of all sequences weighted by copy number. Not all clones reach the TCRdb copy of this immuneACCESS table, which keeps in-frame sequences only. Checked studies attribute under half of the gap to unresolved V genes and leave the rest unexplained. V and J calls plus clone size are reproduced from that table; the DNA served to infer D and trimming. The sample table shows about 100,000 clones, and around nine tenths are seen once. The ten top clones hold 5.5% to 7% of the sample.

On this clone: The clone's antigen remains unknown. Base quality data are lacking; no much larger clone is found one base away.

The V and J segments used are TRBV6-5 and TRBJ2-1, with TRBD1 as a weak D call on 6 bases. This sequence was found in a human donor who received an intestinal transplant. Here the sequenced sample was unstimulated CD8+ T cells sorted from spleen or lymph node cells, taken before intestinal transplant. CDR3 protein: CASIQGNEQFF. The DNA reads as follows: TGTGCCAGCATACAGGGAAATGAGCAGTTCTTC.